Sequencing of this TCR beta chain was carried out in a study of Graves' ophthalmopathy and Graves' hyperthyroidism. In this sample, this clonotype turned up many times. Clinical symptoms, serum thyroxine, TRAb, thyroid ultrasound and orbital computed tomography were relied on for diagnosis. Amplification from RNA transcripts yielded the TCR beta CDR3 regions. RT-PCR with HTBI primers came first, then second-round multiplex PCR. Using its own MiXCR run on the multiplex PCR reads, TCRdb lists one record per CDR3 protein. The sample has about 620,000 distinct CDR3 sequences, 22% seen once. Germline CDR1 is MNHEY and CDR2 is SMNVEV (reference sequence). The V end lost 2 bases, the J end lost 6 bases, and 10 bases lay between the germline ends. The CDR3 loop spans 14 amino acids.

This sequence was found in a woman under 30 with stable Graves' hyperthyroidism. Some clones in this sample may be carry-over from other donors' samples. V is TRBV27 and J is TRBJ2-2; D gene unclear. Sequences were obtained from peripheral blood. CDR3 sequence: CASSLRFDSGELFF. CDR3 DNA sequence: TGTGCCAGCAGTTTAAGATTTGATTCCGGGGAGCTGTTTTTT.